Detailed here is one T cell receptor (beta chain). This clonotype was detected ten times or more. What this receptor recognizes is not known. Base qualities are not at hand, and no much larger clone is one base apart. This specimen belongs to a study of human T cells and chemical hapten exposure listed by TCRdb under 2021. The study in broad terms: For sensitization, 2% DPC in acetone was applied to a roughly 2 cm by roughly 2 cm area of upper inner arm skin. Alopecia areata with under or over 50% scalp involvement, alopecia totalis and alopecia universalis were represented in the patient cohort, which was mostly female. Patch tests used Finn chambers with 0.01% DPC on the upper back, scored after 6 days by International Contact Dermatitis Research Group standards. This study followed changes in the peripheral blood TCR repertoire in vivo during primary and secondary sensitization of alopecia patients to the hapten diphenylcyclopropenone (DPC). Weekly therapeutic DPC doses were additionally applied to the scalp of patients throughout the roughly 24-week study period. Patient blood was sampled pre-sensitization (week 0) and at 2, 6 and about 24 weeks after DPC sensitization. For TCR sequencing, blood came from 25 to 35 alopecia patients at anywhere from one to four time points (pre-sensitization, 2, 6 and 24 weeks). Libraries were pooled for sequencing, and per-sample TCR yields varied mainly because of small differences in library volumes within the pool. What the authors observed across the whole study: The number of PT1 expanded TCRs positively correlated with patch test score, significant at thresholds 8, 16 and 32 but not 4. DPC sensitization did not change the number of TCRs with a frequency above 1 in 1000, and there was no evidence of changes in global repertoire structure. Repeated subsampling changed both the strength of the expansion versus patch-test correlation and the threshold at which the correlation became significant. Significantly more large CDR3 similarity clusters were formed by expanded TCRs than by pre-sensitization or healthy control sets, consistent with antigen-driven responses. Because every patient had alopecia, a presumed autoimmune disease, the patients' immune response might differ from that of healthy individuals.

This specimen's time point label, interpreted: patch test 1, 2 weeks after DPC sensitization. This specimen's treatment or condition label, interpreted: therapeutic diphenylcyclopropenone sensitization with weekly scalp DPC. At each patch-test visit, blood was drawn before the patch test was applied. Patients were considered eligible if aged 18 to 70, diagnosed with alopecia and deemed suitable for DPC therapy, and patients were excluded if pregnant. Total RNA was extracted from unfractionated whole blood that had been collected in Tempus Blood RNA tubes. Libraries were constructed by RACE. Sequencing relied on a NextSeq 500. During library preparation, unique molecular identifiers were attached to individual cDNA molecules so that TCRs could be counted in a quantitative, reproducible way. Each blood RNA sample was used to sequence both TCR alpha and TCR beta chains. The original methods were these. Samples had a median of roughly 98,000 TCRs, with a range from roughly 23,224 to 700,000. V, J and CDR3 annotation of the TCR reads was carried out using the Decombinator software suite. Every sample was subsampled to the same number of TCRs (28,000) for the PS versus PT1 abundance plots. TCRs were defined as expanded if absent before sensitization and observed at least eight times at the 2-week time point. TCRdb applied fastp at Q25 and MiXCR to the public reads, then kept only in-frame beta chains. Records with the same CDR3 protein are collapsed into one entry carrying the most frequent genes and DNA. The V and J calls reflect TCRdb's pipeline rather than the authors' work. Within this sample are around 300,000 distinct CDR3 sequences, with around 7% of them counted one time only. Around 8.4% of the sample rests with the top ten.

Via the germline V gene, CDR1 is KGHSH and CDR2 LQKENI. The germline ends are 14 bases apart after V is trimmed by 1 base and J by 2 bases. Including cysteine and phenylalanine, the CDR3 has 16 amino acids. Only CDR3 DNA is held: 48 bases, read in frame from base 1. In this chain, TRBV18 is recombined with TRBJ2-5; no D gene call is confident. Sequenced here: whole blood, sampled in connection with sensitization to the hapten diphenylcyclopropenone (DPC). The clonotype was recovered from a woman aged 18-35 years with alopecia areata. Some clones in this sample may be carry-over from other donors' samples. The CDR3: CASSPRRQAIQETQYF. In nucleotides, the sequence is TGTGCCAGCTCACCACGGCGGCAGGCGATACAAGAGACCCAGTACTTC.